These T cell receptor beta chains were read from a single sample in a study of shared clonotypes between healthy human individuals. Produced via immunoSEQ multiplex PCR; TCRdb's table is partial and in-frame only. The sample records over a million clones, roughly 96% being singletons. Material: naive CD4+ T cells sorted from blood. These receptors were obtained from a man between 25 and 39 years old in good health. Each CDR3 is given with its conserved first and last residue. Fields, in order: clone size, J gene, V gene, D gene, CDR3 protein, CDR3 DNA. D genes are given only for firm matches. Size tells how often a clone was seen (once, few, many) or the class of an expanded clone, and some rows leave it out.

-,TRBJ2-7,TRBV18,TRBD1,CASSPIPGQGYEQYF,TGTGCCAGCTCACCAATCCCGGGACAGGGCTACGAGCAGTACTTC
-,TRBJ2-7,TRBV6-6,-,CASSRTAGGSPYEQYF,TGTGCCAGCAGTCGGACCGCCGGTGGGTCCCCCTACGAGCAGTACTTC
-,TRBJ1-1,TRBV30,-,CAWSVAILTEAFF,TGTGCCTGGAGTGTTGCGATACTAACTGAAGCTTTCTTT
few,TRBJ1-4,TRBV5-1,TRBD1,CASTISGTGDEKLFF,TGCGCCAGCACCATCTCCGGGACAGGGGATGAAAAACTGTTTTTT
-,TRBJ2-1,TRBV7-3,-,CASSPLTTSYNEQFF,TGTGCCAGCAGCCCGCTCACAACGTCTTACAATGAGCAGTTCTTC
-,TRBJ1-1,TRBV5-1,-,CASNGQPNTEAFF,TGCGCCAGCAACGGACAGCCGAACACTGAAGCTTTCTTT
-,TRBJ2-3,TRBV5-8,-,CASSLGVGARTDTQYF,TGTGCCAGCAGCTTGGGCGTTGGTGCCCGCACAGATACGCAGTATTTT
-,TRBJ1-1,TRBV5-1,TRBD1,CASSFDRGSTEAFF,TGCGCCAGCAGCTTTGACAGGGGGAGTACTGAAGCTTTCTTT
-,TRBJ2-3,TRBV5-4,-,CASSTGDTQYF,TGTGCCAGCAGCACTGGAGATACGCAGTATTTT
-,TRBJ1-5,TRBV6-5,-,CASRHTGSGQPQHF,TGTGCCAGCAGGCACACAGGCTCCGGTCAGCCCCAGCATTTT
-,TRBJ2-5,TRBV5-4,TRBD2,CASSRQAGGGETQYF,TGTGCCAGCAGCCGCCAAGCGGGAGGAGGGGAGACCCAGTACTTC
-,TRBJ1-1,TRBV29-1,-,CSTRTVNTEAFF,TGCAGCACCAGGACGGTGAACACTGAAGCTTTCTTT
-,TRBJ2-3,TRBV4-1,TRBD1,CASSQIGTGMTDTQYF,TGCGCCAGCAGCCAAATCGGGACAGGTATGACAGATACGCAGTATTTT
-,TRBJ2-1,TRBV30,TRBD2,CAWNPRTSGYNEQFF,TGTGCCTGGAACCCTCGGACTAGCGGCTACAATGAGCAGTTCTTC
-,TRBJ1-4,TRBV27,-,CASSFRGNEKLFF,TGTGCCAGCAGTTTTAGGGGAAATGAAAAACTGTTTTTT
-,TRBJ1-3,TRBV18,-,CASSPGTRGNTIYF,TGTGCCAGCTCACCTGGGACAAGGGGAAACACCATATATTTT
-,TRBJ2-7,TRBV1,-,CTSSPTTPCRHYEQYF,TGCACCAGCAGTCCGACTACCCCGTGTCGCCACTACGAGCAGTACTTC
-,TRBJ1-3,TRBV10-2,-,CASSERILSGNTIYF,TGCGCCAGCAGTGAGAGAATCCTCTCTGGAAACACCATATATTTT
-,TRBJ1-5,TRBV30,TRBD1,CAWSQGVNQPQHF,TGTGCCTGGAGCCAGGGGGTTAATCAGCCCCAGCATTTT
-,TRBJ2-4,TRBV11-2,TRBD1,CASSSGTGAKNIQYF,TGTGCCAGCAGCTCTGGGACAGGGGCCAAAAACATTCAGTACTTC
-,TRBJ1-4,TRBV27,TRBD1,CASSTGTAKRLFF,TGTGCCAGCAGTACTGGGACAGCAAAGAGACTGTTTTTT
-,TRBJ2-1,TRBV7-9,-,CASSFLVGKSSYNEQFF,TGTGCCAGCAGCTTCTTGGTCGGCAAAAGCTCCTACAATGAGCAGTTCTTC
-,TRBJ2-5,TRBV27,-,CASRFTGQETQYF,TGTGCCAGCAGGTTTACTGGCCAAGAGACCCAGTACTTC
-,TRBJ2-7,TRBV18,-,CASSPGPGAGEQYF,TGTGCCAGCTCACCGGGTCCTGGGGCGGGCGAGCAGTACTTC
-,TRBJ2-1,TRBV6-5,TRBD2,CASRMSGSVPNEQFF,TGTGCCAGCAGGATGAGCGGGAGTGTCCCCAATGAGCAGTTCTTC
-,TRBJ2-3,TRBV9,TRBD2,CASSPRGLAASTDTQYF,TGTGCCAGCAGCCCAAGAGGCCTAGCGGCGAGCACAGATACGCAGTATTTT
-,TRBJ2-7,TRBV18,TRBD2,CASSPLASGDSYEQYF,TGTGCCAGCTCACCACTTGCTAGCGGGGATTCCTACGAGCAGTACTTC
-,TRBJ2-1,TRBV11-3,TRBD1,CASSLTGGEQFF,TGTGCCAGCAGTTTGACAGGGGGCGAGCAGTTCTTC
-,TRBJ2-2,TRBV6-1,-,CASPGTLNTGELFF,TGTGCCAGCCCCGGGACTCTGAACACCGGGGAGCTGTTTTTT
-,TRBJ2-2,TRBV9,-,CASSVGTSTGELFF,TGTGCCAGCAGCGTTGGTACAAGCACCGGGGAGCTGTTTTTT
-,TRBJ1-5,TRBV5-4,-,CASRASLNQPQHF,TGTGCCAGCAGAGCTTCCCTAAATCAGCCCCAGCATTTT
-,TRBJ2-7,TRBV6-1,-,CASSSQGGAYEQYF,TGTGCCAGCAGTAGCCAGGGGGGAGCCTACGAGCAGTACTTC
-,TRBJ2-1,TRBV4-3,-,CASSQASRFHNEQFF,TGCGCCAGCAGCCAAGCATCTAGATTCCACAATGAGCAGTTCTTC